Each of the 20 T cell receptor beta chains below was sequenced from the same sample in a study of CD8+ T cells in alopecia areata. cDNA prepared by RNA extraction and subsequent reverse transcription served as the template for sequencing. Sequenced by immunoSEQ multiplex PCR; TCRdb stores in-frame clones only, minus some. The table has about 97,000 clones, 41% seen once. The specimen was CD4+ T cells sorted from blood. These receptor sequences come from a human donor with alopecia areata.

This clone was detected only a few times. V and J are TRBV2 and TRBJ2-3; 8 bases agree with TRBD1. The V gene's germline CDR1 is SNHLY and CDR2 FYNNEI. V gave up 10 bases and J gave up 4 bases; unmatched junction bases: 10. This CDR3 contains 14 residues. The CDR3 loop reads CATRRDRSSDTQYF. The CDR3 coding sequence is TGTGCCACCCGCCGGGACAGGTCATCAGATACGCAGTATTTT.

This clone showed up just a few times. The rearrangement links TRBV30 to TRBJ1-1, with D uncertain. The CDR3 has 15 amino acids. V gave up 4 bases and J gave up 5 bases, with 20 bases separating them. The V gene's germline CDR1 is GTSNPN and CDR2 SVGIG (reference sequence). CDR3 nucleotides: TGTGCCTGGAACCTGGTCTGGCCCGGCGGAACTGAAGCTTTCTTT. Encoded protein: CAWNLVWPGGTEAFF.

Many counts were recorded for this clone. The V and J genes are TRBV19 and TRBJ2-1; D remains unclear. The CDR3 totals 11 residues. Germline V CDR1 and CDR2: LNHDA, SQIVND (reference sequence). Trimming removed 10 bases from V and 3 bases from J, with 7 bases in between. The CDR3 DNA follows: TGTGCCACCTCATACTACAATGAGCAGTTCTTC. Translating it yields CATSYYNEQFF.

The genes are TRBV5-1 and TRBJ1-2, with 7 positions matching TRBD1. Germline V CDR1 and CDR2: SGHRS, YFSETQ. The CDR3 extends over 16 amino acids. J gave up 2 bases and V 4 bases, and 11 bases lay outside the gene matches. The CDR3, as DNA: TGCGCCAGCAGCATCGTTGGACAGGTTACGAACTATGGCTACACCTTC. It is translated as CASSIVGQVTNYGYTF.

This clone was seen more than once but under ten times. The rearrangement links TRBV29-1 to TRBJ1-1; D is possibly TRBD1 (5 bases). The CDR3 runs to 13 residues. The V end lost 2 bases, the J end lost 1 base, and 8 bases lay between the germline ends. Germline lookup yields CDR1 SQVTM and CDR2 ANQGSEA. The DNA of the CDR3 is TGCAGCGTTGAACGGACAAAGAACACTGAAGCTTTCTTT. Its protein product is CSVERTKNTEAFF.

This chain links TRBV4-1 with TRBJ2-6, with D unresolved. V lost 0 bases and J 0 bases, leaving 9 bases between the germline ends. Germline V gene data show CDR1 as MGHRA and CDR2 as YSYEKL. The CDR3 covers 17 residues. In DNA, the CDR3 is TGCGCCAGCAGCCAAGATATCAGCATCTCTGGGGCCAACGTCCTGACTTTC. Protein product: CASSQDISISGANVLTF.

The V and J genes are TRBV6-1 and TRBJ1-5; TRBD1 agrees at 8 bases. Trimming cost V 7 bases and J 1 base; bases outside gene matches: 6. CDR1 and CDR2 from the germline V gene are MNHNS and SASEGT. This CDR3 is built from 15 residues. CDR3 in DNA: TGTGCCAGCAACCAAGGGACAGGCAGCAATCAGCCCCAGCATTTT. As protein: CASNQGTGSNQPQHF.

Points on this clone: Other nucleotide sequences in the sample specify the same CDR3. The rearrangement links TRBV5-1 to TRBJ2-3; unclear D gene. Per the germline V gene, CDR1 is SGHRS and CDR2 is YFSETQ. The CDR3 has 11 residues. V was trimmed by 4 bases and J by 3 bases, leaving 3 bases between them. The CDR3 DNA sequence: TGCGCCAGCAGCCTGACAGATACGCAGTATTTT. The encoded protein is CASSLTDTQYF.

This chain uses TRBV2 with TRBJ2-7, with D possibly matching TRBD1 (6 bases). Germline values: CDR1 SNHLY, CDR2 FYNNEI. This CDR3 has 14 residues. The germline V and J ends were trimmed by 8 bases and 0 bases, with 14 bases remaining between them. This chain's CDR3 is CASSGHWNSYEQYF. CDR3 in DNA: TGTGCCAGCTCGGGACACTGGAACTCCTACGAGCAGTACTTC.

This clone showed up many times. The CDR3 bases are TGCGCCAGCAGCTTGGACGGGAGCCTCCAAGAGACCCAGTACTTC. It yields the protein CASSLDGSLQETQYF. The V call is TRBV5-1, the J call TRBJ2-5, with D possibly TRBD2 on 6 matching bases. This CDR3 has 15 residues. Germline-derived CDR1 and CDR2 are SGHRS and YFSETQ. The V gene lost 0 bases and the J gene lost 1 base, with 10 bases spanning the gap.

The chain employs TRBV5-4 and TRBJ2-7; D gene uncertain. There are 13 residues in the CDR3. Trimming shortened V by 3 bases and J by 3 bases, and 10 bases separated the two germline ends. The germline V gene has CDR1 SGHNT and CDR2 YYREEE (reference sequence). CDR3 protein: CASSSYSSYEQYF. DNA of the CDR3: TGTGCCAGCAGCTCCTACAGTAGCTACGAGCAGTACTTC.

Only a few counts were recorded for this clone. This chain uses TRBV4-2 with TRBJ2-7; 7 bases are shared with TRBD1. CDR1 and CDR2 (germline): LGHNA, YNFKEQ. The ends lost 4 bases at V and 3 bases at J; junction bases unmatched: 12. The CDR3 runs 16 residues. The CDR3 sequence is CASSLDGTGQNYEQYF. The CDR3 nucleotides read TGTGCCAGCAGCCTAGATGGTACGGGACAGAACTACGAGCAGTACTTC.

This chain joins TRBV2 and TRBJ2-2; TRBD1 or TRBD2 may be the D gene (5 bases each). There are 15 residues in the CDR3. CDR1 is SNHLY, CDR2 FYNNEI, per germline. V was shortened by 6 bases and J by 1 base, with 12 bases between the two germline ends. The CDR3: CASRGTSMNTGELFF. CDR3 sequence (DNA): TGTGCCAGCAGAGGGACGTCCATGAACACCGGGGAGCTGTTTTTT. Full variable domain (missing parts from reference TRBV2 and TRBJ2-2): EPEVTQTPSHQVTQMGQEVILRCVPISNHLYFYWYRQILGQKVEFLVSFYNNEISEKSEIFDDQFSVERPDGSNFTLKIRSTKLEDSAMYFCASRGTSMNTGELFFGEGSRLTVL.

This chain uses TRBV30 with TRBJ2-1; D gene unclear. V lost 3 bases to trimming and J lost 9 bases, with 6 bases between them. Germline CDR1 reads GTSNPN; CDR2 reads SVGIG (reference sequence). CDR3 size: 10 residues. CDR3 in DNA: TGTGCCTGGAGGCGCGGTGAGCAGTTCTTC. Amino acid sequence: CAWRRGEQFF.

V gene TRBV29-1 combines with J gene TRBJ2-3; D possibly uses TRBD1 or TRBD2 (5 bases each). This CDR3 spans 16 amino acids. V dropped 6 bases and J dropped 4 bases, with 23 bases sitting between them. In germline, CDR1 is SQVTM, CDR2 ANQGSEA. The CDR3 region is CSVTAPGRGRSDTQYF. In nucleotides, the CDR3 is TGCAGCGTGACCGCCCCGGGAAGGGGCCGATCAGATACGCAGTATTTT.

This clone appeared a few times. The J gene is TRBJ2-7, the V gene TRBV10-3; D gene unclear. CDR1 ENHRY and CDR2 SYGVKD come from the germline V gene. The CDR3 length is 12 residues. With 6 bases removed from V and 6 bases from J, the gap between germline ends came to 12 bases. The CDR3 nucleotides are TGTGCCATCAGAGACTTCGCGGCCGAGCAGTACTTC. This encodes CAIRDFAAEQYF.

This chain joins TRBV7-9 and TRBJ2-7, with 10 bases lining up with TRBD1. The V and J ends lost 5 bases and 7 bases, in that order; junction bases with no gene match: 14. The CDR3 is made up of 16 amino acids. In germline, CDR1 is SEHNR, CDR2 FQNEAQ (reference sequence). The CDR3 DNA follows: TGTGCCAGCAGCCCTGTTGCCGGGACAGGGGATCGGGAGCAGTACTTC. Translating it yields CASSPVAGTGDREQYF.

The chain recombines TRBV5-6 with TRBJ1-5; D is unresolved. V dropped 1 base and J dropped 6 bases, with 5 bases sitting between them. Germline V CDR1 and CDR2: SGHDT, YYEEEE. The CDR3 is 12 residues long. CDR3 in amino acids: CASSLSGQPQHF. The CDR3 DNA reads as TGTGCCAGCAGCTTGTCGGGTCAGCCCCAGCATTTT.

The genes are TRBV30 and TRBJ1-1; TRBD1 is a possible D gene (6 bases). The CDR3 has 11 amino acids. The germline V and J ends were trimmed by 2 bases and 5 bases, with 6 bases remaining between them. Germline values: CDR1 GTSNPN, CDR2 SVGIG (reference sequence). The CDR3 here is CAWSRGTEAFF. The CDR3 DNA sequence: TGTGCCTGGAGTAGGGGGACTGAAGCTTTCTTT.

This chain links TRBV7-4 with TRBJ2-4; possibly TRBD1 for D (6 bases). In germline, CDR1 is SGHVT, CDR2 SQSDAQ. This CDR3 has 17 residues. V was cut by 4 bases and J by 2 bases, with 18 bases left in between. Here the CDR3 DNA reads TGTGCCAGCAGCTCTGGTGGTAAGGGGGTGTCCAAAAACATTCAGTACTTC. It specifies CASSSGGKGVSKNIQYF. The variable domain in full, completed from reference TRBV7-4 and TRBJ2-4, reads GAGVSQSPRYKVAKRGRDVALRCDSISGHVTLYWYRQTLGQGSEVLTYSQSDAQRDKSGRPSGRFSAERPERSVSTLKIQRTEQGDSAVYLCASSSGGKGVSKNIQYFGAGTRLSVL.